A selection of T cell receptor beta chains follows, all from one sample in a study of T cell changes during pregnancy in multiple sclerosis. Clones were read by immunoSEQ multiplex PCR, and TCRdb kept only the in-frame ones, dropping some. The sample holds about 77,000 clones, 70% to 90% seen once. Sequencing used peripheral blood, obtained before pregnancy. Receptors were obtained from a female donor with multiple sclerosis, enrolled in a pregnancy study. CDR3s include the opening cysteine and the closing phenylalanine or tryptophan. Fields, in order: D gene, clone size, J gene, CDR3 length, V gene, CDR3 protein, CDR3 DNA. A D gene is named only where the DNA matches it firmly. Only some rows state a clone size, as once, few, many or a class for expanded clones.

- - TRBJ1-1 15 TRBV5-1 CASSLAQGRNTEAFF TGCGCCAGCAGCTTAGCACAGGGAAGGAACACTGAAGCTTTCTTT
TRBD1 - TRBJ1-3 16 TRBV13 CASSSKQGSSGNTIYF TGTGCCAGCAGCTCAAAACAGGGGAGCTCTGGAAACACCATATATTTT
TRBD1 - TRBJ1-2 14 TRBV19 CASSNWTGVYGYTF TGTGCCAGTAGTAACTGGACAGGTGTCTATGGCTACACCTTC
- - TRBJ2-1 14 TRBV19 CASSIDRWAHEQFF TGTGCCAGTAGTATAGATCGGTGGGCCCATGAGCAGTTCTTC
- - TRBJ2-1 16 TRBV5-1 CASSPAEASSYNEQFF TGCGCCAGCAGCCCGGCTGAGGCCTCCTCCTACAATGAGCAGTTCTTC
- - TRBJ2-3 16 TRBV5-4 CASSLGGAGAGDTQYF TGTGCCAGCAGCTTGGGTGGCGCGGGGGCGGGAGATACGCAGTATTTT
TRBD2 few TRBJ2-5 16 TRBV19 CASTPSGGTGGWAQYF TGTGCCAGTACCCCTAGCGGGGGGACCGGTGGTTGGGCCCAGTACTTC
- - TRBJ1-2 13 TRBV30 CACNRDTEYGYTF TGTGCCTGTAACCGGGACACTGAATATGGCTACACCTTC
- - TRBJ1-2 13 TRBV6-1 CASREGTGEGYTF TGTGCCAGCAGGGAGGGGACGGGGGAGGGCTACACCTTC
- - TRBJ2-1 11 TRBV6-1 CASRTFNEQFF TGTGCCAGCAGGACATTCAATGAGCAGTTCTTC
- - TRBJ2-5 15 TRBV5-6 CASSRPRAVDETQYF TGTGCCAGCAGCCGCCCCCGAGCGGTGGACGAGACCCAGTACTTC
- once TRBJ1-1 13 TRBV11-2 CASSLSLNTEAFF TGTGCCAGCAGCTTGAGCCTGAACACTGAAGCTTTCTTT
TRBD2 - TRBJ2-7 12 TRBV5-1 CASSRGAYEQYF TGCGCCAGCAGTCGGGGGGCCTACGAGCAGTACTTC
TRBD2 - TRBJ2-5 17 TRBV4-1 CASSPPLAGANQETQYF TGCGCCAGCAGCCCCCCTCTAGCGGGGGCAAACCAAGAGACCCAGTACTTC
TRBD1 - TRBJ1-1 14 TRBV6-5 CASSYQGDGTEAFF TGTGCCAGCAGTTATCAGGGGGATGGCACTGAAGCTTTCTTT
- - TRBJ2-7 14 TRBV10-3 CAISESAGSYEQYF TGTGCCATCAGTGAGTCGGCGGGATCCTACGAGCAGTACTTC
TRBD2 - TRBJ2-4 13 TRBV7-9 CASRGEGKNIQYF TGTGCCAGCCGGGGGGAGGGCAAAAACATTCAGTACTTC
TRBD2 - TRBJ2-1 16 TRBV9 CASSVPGLAGTNEQFF TGTGCCAGCAGCGTACCGGGACTAGCGGGGACGAATGAGCAGTTCTTC
TRBD1 - TRBJ1-2 14 TRBV7-9 CASSLNRDSHGYTF TGTGCCAGCAGCCTCAACCGGGACAGTCATGGCTACACCTTC
TRBD2 - TRBJ2-3 16 TRBV5-1 CASSPYTSGVTDTQYF TGCGCCAGCAGCCCGTACACTAGCGGGGTGACAGATACGCAGTATTTT
- - TRBJ2-7 16 TRBV9 CASSPFSRGSGYEQYF TGTGCCAGCAGCCCCTTCTCCAGGGGATCGGGTTACGAGCAGTACTTC
TRBD2 - TRBJ2-7 15 TRBV6-1 CASSELAGGSYEQYF TGTGCCAGCAGTGAACTAGCGGGGGGCTCCTACGAGCAGTACTTC
- once TRBJ2-2 14 TRBV10-3 CASEGGYGTGELFF TGTGCCAGCGAGGGTGGGTATGGCACCGGGGAGCTGTTTTTT
TRBD1 - TRBJ1-2 15 TRBV10-2 CASSDRDRGRKDYTF TGCGCCAGCAGTGACCGGGACAGGGGGCGCAAGGACTACACCTTC
TRBD2 - TRBJ2-5 14 TRBV2 CASSTRTSEETQYF TGTGCCAGCAGTACACGGACTAGCGAGGAGACCCAGTACTTC
- - TRBJ2-5 14 TRBV27 CASSFDRVGETQYF TGTGCCAGCAGTTTTGATCGGGTTGGGGAGACCCAGTACTTC
TRBD2 once TRBJ2-5 18 TRBV5-1 CASSPGGLADPYQETQYF TGCGCCAGCAGCCCCGGAGGACTAGCGGACCCGTACCAAGAGACCCAGTACTTC
- - TRBJ1-2 12 TRBV29-1 CSVESGGDGYTF TGCAGCGTTGAATCGGGGGGAGACGGCTACACCTTC
TRBD1 - TRBJ2-7 15 TRBV18 CASSPPGGRAYEQYF TGTGCCAGCTCACCCCCAGGGGGAAGGGCCTACGAGCAGTACTTC
TRBD1 - TRBJ1-5 16 TRBV27 CASSLGPGTGWQPQHF TGTGCCAGCAGTTTAGGCCCCGGGACAGGGTGGCAGCCCCAGCATTTT
TRBD1 - TRBJ2-7 15 TRBV7-2 CASSPNRGLAYEQYF TGTGCCAGCAGTCCTAACAGGGGGTTGGCCTACGAGCAGTACTTC
TRBD1 - TRBJ1-2 16 TRBV6-1 CASSEEEGQGFYGYTF TGTGCCAGCAGTGAAGAGGAAGGACAGGGATTCTATGGCTACACCTTC
- - TRBJ1-5 16 TRBV2 CASSDMPDSSNQPQHF TGTGCCAGCAGTGATATGCCGGACTCTAGCAATCAGCCCCAGCATTTT
TRBD1 - TRBJ2-7 14 TRBV7-2 CASSTKTGVYEQYF TGTGCCAGCAGCACGAAGACAGGGGTCTACGAGCAGTACTTC
- - TRBJ2-1 16 TRBV9 CASSPRGGGTYNEQFF TGTGCCAGCAGCCCCCGTGGGGGCGGAACCTACAATGAGCAGTTCTTC
TRBD1 - TRBJ1-2 14 TRBV5-4 CASSRDRGAYGYTF TGTGCCAGCAGCCGGGACAGGGGAGCCTATGGCTACACCTTC
- - TRBJ1-2 13 TRBV7-2 CASSPAFIGGYTF TGTGCCAGCAGCCCCGCCTTCATCGGTGGCTACACCTTC
- few TRBJ1-5 14 TRBV6-5 CASSNVRGNQPQHF TGTGCCAGCAGTAACGTGAGAGGCAATCAGCCCCAGCATTTT
TRBD1 - TRBJ2-7 11 TRBV29-1 CSVGQAYEQYF TGCAGCGTAGGACAGGCCTACGAGCAGTACTTC
- once TRBJ1-5 16 TRBV10-2 CASSEYGGLSNQPQHF TGCGCCAGCAGTGAGTATGGAGGCCTCAGCAATCAGCCCCAGCATTTT
TRBD2 - TRBJ2-3 18 TRBV10-1 CASSGTSGGFPSTDTQYF TGCGCCAGCAGTGGGACTAGCGGGGGGTTTCCTAGCACAGATACGCAGTATTTT
- - TRBJ2-2 14 TRBV15 CATSRETETGELFF TGTGCCACCAGCAGAGAGACGGAGACCGGGGAGCTGTTTTTT
TRBD2 many TRBJ2-1 16 TRBV7-9 CASSLSLAGAYNEQFF TGTGCCAGCAGCCTCTCCCTAGCGGGGGCCTACAATGAGCAGTTCTTC
TRBD1 - TRBJ1-2 15 TRBV9 CASSKRGQPISGYTF TGTGCCAGCAGCAAACGGGGACAGCCCATATCAGGCTACACCTTC
- - TRBJ2-1 15 TRBV6-4 CASSDSTVAPNEQFF TGTGCCAGCAGTGACTCGACAGTGGCGCCCAATGAGCAGTTCTTC
- - TRBJ2-5 13 TRBV27 CASSPIGGETQYF TGTGCCAGCAGTCCTATAGGGGGAGAGACCCAGTACTTC
- once TRBJ1-3 17 TRBV9 CASSPRRGLSTGNTIYF TGTGCCAGCAGCCCCAGAAGGGGACTTTCGACAGGAAACACCATATATTTT
TRBD2 - TRBJ2-7 15 TRBV28 CASRASTSGGVEQYF TGTGCCAGCAGGGCCTCGACTAGCGGGGGTGTCGAGCAGTACTTC
TRBD1 - TRBJ2-5 15 TRBV5-4 CASSLSRDRGETQYF TGTGCCAGCAGCTTATCGAGGGACAGGGGGGAGACCCAGTACTTC
- - TRBJ2-3 15 TRBV2 CASNNIGRGTDTQYF TGTGCCAGCAACAATATCGGGCGGGGCACAGATACGCAGTATTTT